This passage covers 25 T cell receptor beta chains from one sample sequenced in a study of molecular identifiers for immune sequencing clone quantification. Using its own MiXCR run on the PCR reads, TCRdb lists one record per CDR3 protein. The profile shows about 40,000 distinct CDR3 sequences, approximately 24% of them singletons. Sample: naive CD8+ T cells from blood, with Jurkat cell RNA spiked in. Regarding subset: FACS-sorted CD8+CD4-CCR7+CD45RA+ naive T cells. All receptors derive from a human donor in good health. Some libraries in this study had Jurkat cell RNA spiked in.

On this clonotype: A much larger clone is a single base away; this may be a read error. V usage is TRBV14 and J usage is TRBJ1-1; 9 bases line up with TRBD1. This CDR3 has 14 residues. From germline, CDR1 is SGHDN and CDR2 FVKESK. CDR3 sequence: CASSSRQGGTKAFF. Here the CDR3 DNA reads TGTGCCAGCAGCTCGCGACAGGGGGGCACTAAAGCTTTCTTT.

This clonotype was picked up many times. The chain combines TRBV30 with TRBJ2-1; D is ambiguous. The germline CDR1 and CDR2 sequences are GTSNPN and SVGIG (reference sequence). Trimming cost V 6 bases and J 3 bases, with 12 bases left between them. The CDR3 is 13 amino acids. As DNA, the CDR3 is TGTGCCTGCCCCGGCCCAGGCTACAATGAGCAGTTCTTC. Translating gives CACPGPGYNEQFF.

This clonotype was seen ten or more times. V gene TRBV20-1 combines with J gene TRBJ2-7, with 9 bases lining up with TRBD2. Germline V CDR1 and CDR2: DFQATT, SNEGSKA (reference sequence). The CDR3 spans 16 residues. Trimming at V came to 1 base and at J to 2 bases, leaving 9 bases not matched to a gene. CDR3 region: CSARAPVLAGPYEQYF. Here the CDR3 DNA reads TGCAGTGCTAGAGCCCCGGTCCTAGCGGGACCCTACGAGCAGTACTTC.

This CDR3 is CASSLGAGSGKNIQYF. CDR3 sequence (DNA): TGTGCCAGCAGCTTAGGGGCAGGGAGCGGCAAAAACATTCAGTACTTC. V is TRBV7-2 and J is TRBJ2-4; D may match TRBD1 or TRBD2 (5 bases each). The CDR3 totals 16 residues. Germline CDR1 is SGHTA and CDR2 is FQGNSA. V was pared by 1 base and J by 3 bases, with 13 bases between.

This clonotype has at least ten counts. The rearrangement joins TRBV27 to TRBJ1-1, with D unresolved. Trimming left V 5 bases short and J 3 bases short, with 16 bases between. The CDR3 consists of 15 residues. Germline CDR1 reads MNHEY; CDR2 reads SMNVEV (reference sequence). CDR3 sequence (DNA): TGTGCCAGCAGTCCCCGGCCGTCTCGGGACACTGAAGCTTTCTTT. Translation gives CASSPRPSRDTEAFF.

In the case of this clonotype: One junction end disagrees with the germline gene, perhaps due to a read error. The chain links TRBV3-1 to TRBJ2-3; a possible D gene is TRBD2 (5 bases). From germline, CDR1 is LGHDT and CDR2 YNNKEL (reference sequence). CDR3 length: 14 amino acids. This CDR3 reads CASSQGGGTDMQYF. The CDR3 DNA follows: TGTGCCAGCAGCCAGGGTGGAGGCACAGATATGCAGTATTTT.

At least ten counts were recorded for this clonotype. V usage is TRBV7-6 and J usage is TRBJ2-5; 16 bases are a match to TRBD2. Germline lookup yields CDR1 SGHVS and CDR2 FNYEAQ. V gave up 4 bases and J gave up 0 bases; unmatched junction bases: 2. The CDR3 has 17 residues. The CDR3 nucleotides read TGTGCCAGCAGCTCGGGACTAGCGGGGGGGTACCAAGAGACCCAGTACTTC. It codes for CASSSGLAGGYQETQYF.

Comments on this clonotype: A read error may explain this, as a much larger clone is one base away. CDR3 DNA: TGCAGTGCCGTCGTGGCTAGCGGCACAGATACGCAGTATTTT. It codes for CSAVVASGTDTQYF. The rearrangement links TRBV20-1 to TRBJ2-3, with D possibly matching TRBD2 (6 bases). The CDR3 totals 14 residues. From germline, CDR1 is DFQATT and CDR2 SNEGSKA (reference sequence). Trimming left V 6 bases short and J 1 base short, with 14 bases between.

The sample holds many counts of this clonotype. The CDR3 DNA reads as TGCAGCGTTGATGGCGGGCAGGGAAGCGCCTATGGCTACACCTTC. Its translation: CSVDGGQGSAYGYTF. This sequence joins TRBV29-1 and TRBJ1-2; tentative D call: TRBD1 (5 bases). The CDR3 has 15 residues. V dropped 3 bases and J dropped 4 bases, with 18 bases sitting between them. Germline values: CDR1 SQVTM, CDR2 ANQGSEA. The full variable domain, in which reference TRBV29-1 and TRBJ1-2 provide the parts outside the CDR3, is SAVISQKPSRDICQRGTSLTIQCQVDSQVTMMFWYRQQPGQSLTLIATANQGSEATYESGFVIDKFPISRPNLTFSTLTVSNMSPEDSSIYLCSVDGGQGSAYGYTFGSGTRLTVV.

This clonotype was found many times. The genes are TRBV20-1 and TRBJ2-4, with D possibly TRBD1 on 6 matching bases. CDR1 and CDR2 (germline): DFQATT, SNEGSKA (reference sequence). The ends were cut back, 5 bases at V and 0 bases at J, with 8 bases in the middle. The CDR3 loop spans 13 amino acids. The CDR3 DNA reads TGCAGTGCTTGGACAGTAGCCAAAAACATTCAGTACTTC. This codes for CSAWTVAKNIQYF.

This clonotype came up many times. The chain joins TRBV7-9 to TRBJ1-4; a possible D gene is TRBD1 (5 bases). Germline CDR1 is SEHNR and CDR2 is FQNEAQ (reference sequence). Deletions cut 6 bases from V and 4 bases from J, with 18 bases between. The length of the CDR3 is 16 residues. CDR3 sequence: CASSLPQDGHNEKLFF. The CDR3 DNA follows: TGTGCCAGCAGTCTCCCCCAGGACGGACATAATGAAAAACTGTTTTTT.

Comment on this clonotype: One base away lies a much larger clone, so this may be a sequencing read error. This chain links TRBV6-2 or TRBV6-3 with TRBJ2-7; 7 bases agree with TRBD1. The germline V gene encodes CDR1 MNHEY and CDR2 SVGEGT. CDR3 length: 13 amino acids. CDR3 residues: CASSYRQGYKQYF. The CDR3 coding sequence is TGTGCCAGCAGTTACCGACAGGGCTACAAGCAGTACTTC.

Concerning this clonotype: A read error may be the cause here, since a much bigger clone is one base away. J is TRBJ1-5 and V is TRBV19; no clear D gene. The CDR3 contains 13 residues. The germline CDR1 and CDR2 sequences are LNHDA and SQIVND (reference sequence). V gave up 2 bases and J gave up 7 bases, with 9 bases separating them. CDR3 sequence: CASSISTDQPQHF. CDR3 nucleotides: TGTGCCAGTAGTATAAGCACCGACCAGCCCCAGCATTTT.

This rearrangement joins TRBV6-5 to TRBJ1-1; 8 bases are a match to TRBD1. After removal of 0 bases from V and 1 base from J, the junction contained 1 base not matched to a gene. Germline values: CDR1 MNHEY, CDR2 SVGAGI. The CDR3 loop spans 15 amino acids. The DNA for the CDR3 is TGTGCCAGCAGTTACTCGACAGGGGAGAACACTGAAGCTTTCTTT. Protein product: CASSYSTGENTEAFF.

On this clonotype: Possible read error: a much larger clone is one base away. The chain uses TRBV20-1 and TRBJ2-7; tentatively, D is TRBD1 (6 bases). The CDR3 spans 12 residues. Germline-derived CDR1 and CDR2 are DFQATT and SNEGSKA (reference sequence). The CDR3 DNA reads as TGCGGTGCTAGGGACACCTCCTACGAGCAGTACTTC. Amino acid sequence: CGARDTSYEQYF.

This clonotype came up many times. V and J are TRBV10-1 and TRBJ2-5, with D possibly TRBD2 on 5 matching bases. V gave up 1 base and J gave up 5 bases, with 14 bases separating them. The length of the CDR3 is 15 residues. The germline CDR1 and CDR2 sequences are WNHNN and SYGVQD (reference sequence). The CDR3 reads CASSEYAGRRETQYF. The CDR3 DNA follows: TGCGCCAGCAGTGAGTATGCAGGCAGGAGGGAGACCCAGTACTTC.

This clonotype was counted between two and nine times. The chain employs TRBV12-3 or TRBV12-4 and TRBJ2-3, with D unclear. The V and J ends lost 8 bases and 6 bases respectively, with 18 bases between them. CDR3 length: 14 amino acids. The CDR3 DNA sequence: TGTGCCAGCGGTCCCATCGGTATCTTGGATACGCAGTATTTT. Encoded protein: CASGPIGILDTQYF.

The V gene is TRBV6-1, the J gene TRBJ2-1; a weak D match, TRBD1 (6 bases). Judging by the DNA end, TRBJ2-7 fits better; the J call may be wrong. Germline lookup yields CDR1 MNHNS and CDR2 SASEGT. The CDR3 runs to 12 residues. CDR3 in amino acids: CASSEVRGEQYF. The CDR3 bases are TGTGCCAGCAGTGAGGTCAGGGGTGAGCAGTACTTC.

The gene calls are TRBV20-1 and TRBJ2-3, with 7 bases lining up with TRBD2. Looked up from germline, CDR1 is DFQATT and CDR2 is SNEGSKA (reference sequence). The CDR3 runs 15 residues. V lost 2 bases and J lost 4; bases outside the gene matches: 9. CDR3 sequence reads: CSARKSGTLSDTQYF. CDR3 DNA: TGCAGTGCTAGAAAAAGCGGGACGCTGTCAGATACGCAGTATTTT.

This clonotype has a single count. This may be a read error, as it is one base from a much larger clone. CDR3 DNA: TGTGCCAGCAGCTTAAGACCCCCGGCTAGCGGGAGAACAGATACGCAGTATTTT. Translation: CASSLRPPASGRTDTQYF. This rearrangement joins TRBV11-2 to TRBJ2-3, with 10 positions matching TRBD2. The CDR3 has 18 amino acids. Trimming removed 2 bases from V and 3 bases from J; junction bases left unmatched: 11. Germline CDR1 SGHAT, CDR2 FQNNGV.

This clonotype occurred many times. This rearrangement joins TRBV5-5 to TRBJ1-1, with D unresolved. Germline CDR1 and CDR2: SGHKS and YYEKEE (reference sequence). The CDR3 length is 13 residues. Trimming removed 6 bases at V and 1 base at J, with 10 bases between. The CDR3 is CASMWDPNTEAFF. CDR3 coding DNA: TGTGCCAGCATGTGGGATCCGAACACTGAAGCTTTCTTT.

This clonotype was recorded many times. The chain recombines TRBV19 with TRBJ2-3; no firm D call. Germline CDR1 is LNHDA and CDR2 is SQIVND (reference sequence). CDR3 size: 14 residues. V lost 3 bases and J 4 bases, leaving 11 bases between the germline ends. The CDR3 DNA sequence: TGTGCCAGTAGTATCGAGAAATTCGCAGATACGCAGTATTTT. Translation gives CASSIEKFADTQYF.

This clonotype has only a few counts. The chain combines TRBV6-5 with TRBJ2-1; 9 bases agree with TRBD2. Unmatched junction bases numbered 3, after V lost 5 bases and J lost 4 bases. Germline V gene data show CDR1 as MNHEY and CDR2 as SVGAGI. The CDR3 is 14 amino acids. This CDR3 reads CASSPTSGYNEQFF. DNA of the CDR3: TGTGCCAGCAGTCCGACTAGCGGATACAATGAGCAGTTCTTC.

In its sample, this clonotype was seen many times. The J gene is TRBJ2-2, the V gene TRBV4-3; D uncertain. The V and J ends lost 5 bases and 5 bases respectively, with 12 bases between them. The CDR3 spans 14 residues. The germline gives CDR1 LGHNA, CDR2 YSLEER. The CDR3 DNA sequence: TGCGCCAGCAGCTCAGAGGAAGGGACCGGGGAGCTGTTTTTT. Amino acid sequence: CASSSEEGTGELFF.

About this clonotype: Possible read error: a much larger clone is one base away. The CDR3 is CASSLYWGVGDNQPQHF. The CDR3 DNA is TGTGCCAGCAGTTTATATTGGGGCGTGGGAGACAATCAGCCCCAGCATTTT. The genes are TRBV27 and TRBJ1-5; D is possibly TRBD1 (5 bases). The CDR3 loop spans 17 amino acids. The V end lost 1 base, the J end lost 3 bases, and 16 bases lay between the germline ends. CDR1 and CDR2 from the germline V gene are MNHEY and SMNVEV (reference sequence).